These T cell receptor beta chains were read from a single sample in a study of shared clonotypes between healthy human individuals. The method was immunoSEQ multiplex PCR; TCRdb's version includes in-frame clones alone and lacks a portion of them. This repertoire shows about 2.4 million clones, roughly nine tenths found once; its top ten account for over 0.12%. The sequenced sample consisted of naive CD4+ T cells sorted from blood. Every receptor here comes from a man in his late teens or twenties in good health. Both conserved end residues are part of each CDR3. A D gene is named only where the DNA matches it firmly. A clone size is listed for some rows: how often the clone was seen (once, few, many), or a class if it is expanded.

once	TRBJ2-7	-	TRBV6-6	TGTGCCAGCACCTCCCTCCACGAGCAGTACTTC	CASTSLHEQYF
-	TRBJ2-3	-	TRBV15	TGTGCCACCAGCAGAGACGGCTCAAGCACAGATACGCAGTATTTT	CATSRDGSSTDTQYF
-	TRBJ1-2	-	TRBV7-9	TGTGCCAGCAGCTTTAGCAGTCTTGGAGGTGGCTACACCTTC	CASSFSSLGGGYTF
once	TRBJ2-1	TRBD2	TRBV7-8	TGTGCCAGCAGCTTAACGCTAGCGGGGGGCCTGCCTGAGCAGTTCTTC	CASSLTLAGGLPEQFF
-	TRBJ2-2	TRBD2	TRBV2	TGTGCCAGCAGGGGACTAGCGGTGAACACCGGGGAGCTGTTTTTT	CASRGLAVNTGELFF
-	TRBJ1-1	-	TRBV6-5	TGTGCCAGCAGTTACTCACGGGGGATTGAAGCTTTCTTT	CASSYSRGIEAFF
-	TRBJ2-1	-	TRBV7-6	TGTGCCAGCAGAGCTGCAGGGGGAGGCAGGGATGAGCAGTTCTTC	CASRAAGGGRDEQFF
-	TRBJ1-6	TRBD1	TRBV18	TGTGCCAGCTCACCACCTGGGAAACAGGGGAATTCACCCCTCCACTTT	CASSPPGKQGNSPLHF
-	TRBJ1-6	-	TRBV30	TGTGCCTGGAGTTTGGCCCTCGGTCGAAGCTCCTATAATTCACCCCTCCACTTT	CAWSLALGRSSYNSPLHF
-	TRBJ1-1	-	TRBV11-3	TGTGCCAGCAGCCAGGAGGGGGGACGTCGGACTTTCTTT	CASSQEGGRRTFF
-	TRBJ1-1	-	TRBV28	TGTGCCAGCAGTTTCGTGGGGACGGGGGTCACTGAAGCTTTCTTT	CASSFVGTGVTEAFF
-	TRBJ2-3	-	TRBV6-4	TGTGCCAGCAGTGACTCGGGGGGCACAGATACGCAGTATTTT	CASSDSGGTDTQYF
-	TRBJ1-2	TRBD1	TRBV27	TGTGCCAGCAGTTTAACCGGGACAGGGCCTCCCGGGGGCTACACCTTC	CASSLTGTGPPGGYTF
-	TRBJ2-7	-	TRBV6-6	TGTGCCAGCACCTACGAGTCTTCGGCCTACGAGCAGTACTTC	CASTYESSAYEQYF
-	TRBJ1-2	TRBD1	TRBV19	TGTGCCAGTAGTACCGGAGGAAACAGGGGTAACTATGGCTACACCTTC	CASSTGGNRGNYGYTF
-	TRBJ2-5	TRBD2	TRBV30	TGTGCCTGGAGATTACTAGCGGGACGACAAGAGACCCAGTACTTC	CAWRLLAGRQETQYF